These 5 T cell receptor beta chains came from one sample sequenced in a study of cytomegalovirus exposure and HLA in healthy donors. The primer mix had 60 Vbeta and 13 Jbeta primers. The data were produced by immunoSEQ multiplex PCR, yet TCRdb's version contains in-frame clones alone and is incomplete. The sample records approximately 120,000 clones, about 80% being singletons. The sample was PBMCs. The receptors were sampled from a woman between 50 and 59 years old in good health and CMV-seropositive.

This chain joins TRBV7-8 and TRBJ2-7, with D perhaps matching TRBD2 (6 bases). The V and J ends lost 5 bases and 3 bases respectively, with 23 bases between them. Germline loops: CDR1 SGHVS, CDR2 FQNEAQ. This CDR3 is 17 amino acids long. The CDR3 loop reads CASSPWASEPGVYEQYF. CDR3 coding DNA: TGTGCCAGCAGCCCGTGGGCTAGCGAGCCGGGGGTCTACGAGCAGTACTTC.

The CDR3: CASSKSRRDRGIGKLFF. In nucleotides, the CDR3 is TGTGCCAGCAGCAAATCCCGGCGGGACAGGGGAATAGGGAAACTGTTTTTT. The chain is built from TRBV21-1 and TRBJ1-4; the D call TRBD1 from the table was never checked on the DNA. TRBV21-1 is a pseudogene segment. CDR3 length: 17 amino acids.

Only one count was recorded for this clone. V and J are TRBV2 and TRBJ1-2; 7 bases agree with TRBD1. Germline V gene data show CDR1 as SNHLY and CDR2 as FYNNEI. The CDR3 totals 14 residues. The ends lost 3 bases at V and 4 bases at J; junction bases unmatched: 5. Here the CDR3 reads CASSDQGVGYGYTF. Written as DNA, the CDR3 is TGTGCCAGCAGTGACCAGGGGGTTGGCTATGGCTACACCTTC.

This clone appeared once. The chain links TRBV7-9 to TRBJ2-1; D perhaps matches TRBD2 (7 bases). Per the germline V gene, CDR1 is SEHNR and CDR2 is FQNEAQ (reference sequence). CDR3 length: 14 residues. Trimming removed 5 bases at V and 12 bases at J, with 20 bases between. The CDR3 DNA is TGTGCCAGCAGCCTAGTAGGGGGAGGGGGGGGGCAGTTCTTC. It yields the protein CASSLVGGGGGQFF.

The chain recombines TRBV6-1 with TRBJ2-3; possible D gene TRBD1, 5 bases. Germline V gives CDR1 MNHNS, CDR2 SASEGT. The length of the CDR3 is 15 residues. V shed 3 bases and J shed 6 bases, with 16 bases lying between them. In nucleotides, the CDR3 is TGTGCCAGCAGTGAGCCCGGAAGGGGTGGGGATACGCAGTATTTT. Amino acids: CASSEPGRGGDTQYF.